In its sample, the clone carrying this TCR beta chain was seen many times. Its antigen is still unknown. Researchers turned away patients with other autoimmune diseases, uncontrolled infections, pregnancy or lactation. The data were taken from a study of Graves' ophthalmopathy and Graves' hyperthyroidism. Study results and caveats: Among thyroid clonotypes expanded above 0.001 frequency, most also appeared in blood. The model's ophthalmopathy progression predictions had more than 55% sensitivity and 72% to 75% specificity.

RNA transcripts yielded amplified TCR beta CDR3 regions. First-round RT-PCR employed HTBI primers, with a second-round multiplex PCR after it. One entry per CDR3 protein results from TCRdb running MiXCR on the multiplex PCR reads. This table holds approximately 1.2 million distinct CDR3 sequences, 35% to 40% found once. J was trimmed by 1 base and V by 6 bases; bases with no gene match: 9. The CDR3 has 14 residues. Germline V lookup: CDR1 SQVTM, CDR2 ANQGSEA. J is TRBJ2-7 and V is TRBV29-1; 7 nucleotides match TRBD1. This sequence originates from an adult man with Graves' hyperthyroidism. Sequenced sample: peripheral blood or thyroid tissue (not recorded which). The DNA of the CDR3 is TGCAGCGTCGCCCGGGACAGTCTTTCCTACGAGCAGTACTTC. Translation gives CSVARDSLSYEQYF.